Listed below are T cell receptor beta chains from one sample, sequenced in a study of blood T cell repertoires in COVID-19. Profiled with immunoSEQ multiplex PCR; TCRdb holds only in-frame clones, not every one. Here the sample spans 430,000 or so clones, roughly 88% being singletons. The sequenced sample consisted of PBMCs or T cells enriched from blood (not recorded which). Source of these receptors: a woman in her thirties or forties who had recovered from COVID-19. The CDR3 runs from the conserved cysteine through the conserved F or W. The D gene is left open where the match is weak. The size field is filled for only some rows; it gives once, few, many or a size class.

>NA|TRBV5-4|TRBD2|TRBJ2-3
TGTGCCAGCAGCTTGGCCCAATCGGCGGGAGATGAAGATACGCAGTATTTT
CASSLAQSAGDEDTQYF
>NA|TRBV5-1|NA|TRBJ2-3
TGCGCCAGCAGCTTGGGACAGGCAGATACGCAGTATTTT
CASSLGQADTQYF
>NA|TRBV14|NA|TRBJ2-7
TGTGCCAGCAGCAATACTAGAGGAACCGAGCAGTACTTC
CASSNTRGTEQYF
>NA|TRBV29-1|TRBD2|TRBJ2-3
TGCAGCATCGGACTAGGCACAGATACGCAGTATTTT
CSIGLGTDTQYF
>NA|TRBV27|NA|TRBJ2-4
TGTGCCAGCAGTCCCAGACAGGGAGGAAACATTCAGTACTTC
CASSPRQGGNIQYF
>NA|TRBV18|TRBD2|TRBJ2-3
TGTGCCAGCTCACCATCTGGACTAGCGGGAGGATACTGGGGCACAGATACGCAGTATTTT
CASSPSGLAGGYWGTDTQYF
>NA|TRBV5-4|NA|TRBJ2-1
TGTGCCAGCAGCTTGGACCCCATAGCGATGAATGAGCAGTTCTTC
CASSLDPIAMNEQFF
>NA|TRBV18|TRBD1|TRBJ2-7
TGTGCCAGCTCACCATCGACGGACAGGTCCTACGAGCAGTACTTC
CASSPSTDRSYEQYF
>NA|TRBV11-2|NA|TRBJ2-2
TGTGCCAGCAGTATTAGAAGGGGAACCGGGGAGCTGTTTTTT
CASSIRRGTGELFF
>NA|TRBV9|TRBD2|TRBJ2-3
TGTGCCAGCAGCGTAGCCTCCCCGGGACTTGCGCTAGCGGGAGGGCTCCCTAGCACAGATACGCAGTATTTT
CASSVASPGLALAGGLPSTDTQYF
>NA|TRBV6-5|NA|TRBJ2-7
TGTGCCAGCAGTTGGGCAGGGGAGTCCTACGAGCAGTACTTC
CASSWAGESYEQYF
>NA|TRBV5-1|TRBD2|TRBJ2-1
TGCGCCAGCAGCTTGGGGGTAGCGGGCGGGGACTACAATGAGCAGTTCTTC
CASSLGVAGGDYNEQFF
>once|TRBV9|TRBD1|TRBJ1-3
TGTGCCAGCAGCCCCGACAGGGTTGTAAACACCATATATTTT
CASSPDRVVNTIYF
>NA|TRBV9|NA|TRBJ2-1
TGTGCCAGCAGCGTAGCTACCGGCAATGAGCAGTTCTTC
CASSVATGNEQFF
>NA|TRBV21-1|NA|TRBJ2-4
TGTGCCAGCAGCAAAGACGGTAATGGAAACAGGGGGTCCAAAAACATTCAGTACTTC
CASSKDGNGNRGSKNIQYF
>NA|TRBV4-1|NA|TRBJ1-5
TGCGCCAGCAGCCACGCGTCTCGGCAGGGCAACAATCAGCCCCAGCATTTT
CASSHASRQGNNQPQHF
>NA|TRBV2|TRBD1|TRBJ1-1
TGTGCCAGCGCCTTGACAGGGGGCGCGGACGGCACTGAAGCTTTCTTT
CASALTGGADGTEAFF
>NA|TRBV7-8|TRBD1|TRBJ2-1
TGTGCCAGCAGCTTACTCATGCAGGGGGCGCCTGAGCAGTTCTTC
CASSLLMQGAPEQFF
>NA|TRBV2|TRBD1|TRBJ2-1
TGTGCCAGCAGGGACAGGGGGTTTGAGCAGTTCTTC
CASRDRGFEQFF
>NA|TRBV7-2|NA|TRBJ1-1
TGTGCCAGCAGCTTTTCGTTCGACACTGAAGCTTTCTTT
CASSFSFDTEAFF
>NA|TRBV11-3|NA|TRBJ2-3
TGTGCCAGCAGCCGTCCGTCGACAGATACGCAGTATTTT
CASSRPSTDTQYF
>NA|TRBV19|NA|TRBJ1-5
TGTGCCAGTAGTATAGTTGCGGGACGCAATCAGCCCCAGCATTTT
CASSIVAGRNQPQHF
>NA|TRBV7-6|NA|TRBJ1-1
TGTGCCAGCAGCTTAGCGACCCCACAGATGAACACTGAAGCTTTCTTT
CASSLATPQMNTEAFF
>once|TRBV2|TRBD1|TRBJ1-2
TGTGCCAGCAGTGGGTTCACAGGGGCTAGCTATGGCTACACCTTC
CASSGFTGASYGYTF
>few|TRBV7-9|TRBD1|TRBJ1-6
TGTGCCAGCAGCCCCTGGGACAGCCTCGATTCACCCCTCCACTTT
CASSPWDSLDSPLHF
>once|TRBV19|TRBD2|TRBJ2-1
TGTGCCAGTAGTCGGGGGGGCTCCTACAATGAGCAGTTCTTC
CASSRGGSYNEQFF
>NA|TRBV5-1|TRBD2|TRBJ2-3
TGCGCCAGCAGCTTGGAACTAGCGGGAGGGCTAGATACGCAGTATTTT
CASSLELAGGLDTQYF
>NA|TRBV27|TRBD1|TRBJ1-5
TGTGCCAGCAGTTTCAGGACAGGGGGACGAGGTCAGCCCCAGCATTTT
CASSFRTGGRGQPQHF
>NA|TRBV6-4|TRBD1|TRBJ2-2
TGTGCCAGCAGTAGGACAGGGGGAAACACCGGGGAGCTGTTTTTT
CASSRTGGNTGELFF
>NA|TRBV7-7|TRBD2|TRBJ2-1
TGTGCTAGCAGCTCGGGACTAGCGGGAACGTTTGAGCAGTTCTTC
CASSSGLAGTFEQFF
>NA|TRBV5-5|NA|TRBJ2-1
TGTGCCAGCAGCCTGGGGTTGGGCACGCGCTGGAATGAGCAGTTCTTC
CASSLGLGTRWNEQFF
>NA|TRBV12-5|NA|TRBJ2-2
TGTGCTAGTGGTGTGACAGTGAACACCGGGGAGCTGTTTTTT
CASGVTVNTGELFF
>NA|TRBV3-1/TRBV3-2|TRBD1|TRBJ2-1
TGTGCCAGCAGCCAAGCTACAGGGGGCAATGAGCAGTTCTTC
CASSQATGGNEQFF
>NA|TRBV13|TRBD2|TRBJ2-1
TGTGCCAGCAGCCGGGGACTAGCGGGATCCGTACCGATCCCTTACAATGAGCAGTTCTTC
CASSRGLAGSVPIPYNEQFF
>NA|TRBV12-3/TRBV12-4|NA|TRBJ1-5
TGTGCCAGCAGATTAACAGGGTCCCAGCCCCAGCATTTT
CASRLTGSQPQHF
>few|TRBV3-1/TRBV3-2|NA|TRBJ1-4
TGTGCCAGCAGCCCCTCGGGACATTCAGGTGAAAAACTGTTTTTT
CASSPSGHSGEKLFF
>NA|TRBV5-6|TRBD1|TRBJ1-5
TGTGCCAGCAGCTACCGGGACAGACAAGCCGCGCCCCAGCATTTT
CASSYRDRQAAPQHF
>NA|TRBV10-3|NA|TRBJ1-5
TGTGCCATCAGTGTACAACCTAGCAATCAGCCCCAGCATTTT
CAISVQPSNQPQHF
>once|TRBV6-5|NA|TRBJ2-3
TGTGCCAGCAGCGCGACAGCAGATACGCAGTATTTT
CASSATADTQYF
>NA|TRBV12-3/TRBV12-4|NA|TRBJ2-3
TGTGCCAGCAGGTCAGGGGGCACAGATACGCAGTATTTT
CASRSGGTDTQYF
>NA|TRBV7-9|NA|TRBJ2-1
TGTGCCAGTAACGGGGTTCGACATGAGCAGTTCTTC
CASNGVRHEQFF
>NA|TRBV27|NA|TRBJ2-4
TGTGCCAGCAGACAGGACAGTTGGGGAGCCAAAAACATTCAGTACTTC
CASRQDSWGAKNIQYF
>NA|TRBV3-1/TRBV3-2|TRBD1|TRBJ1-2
TGTGCCAGCAGCCATTGCTGGGACAGTAGTTATGGCTACACCTTC
CASSHCWDSSYGYTF
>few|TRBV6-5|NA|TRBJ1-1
TGTGCCAGCAGTTACTCGAGTTCGAACACTGAAGCTTTCTTT
CASSYSSSNTEAFF
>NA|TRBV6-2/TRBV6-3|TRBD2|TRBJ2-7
TGTGCCAGCAGTCCCGCGGGAGGGCCGTTCGAGCAGTACTTC
CASSPAGGPFEQYF
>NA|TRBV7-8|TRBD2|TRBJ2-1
TGTGCCGGGGGCTTAGCGAGGACTAGCGGGAGTTGGGAGCAGTTCTTC
CAGGLARTSGSWEQFF
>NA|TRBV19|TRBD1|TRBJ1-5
TGTGCCAGTAGTCCTCCCACAATCAGGACAGGGGTAAAGTCTTATAGCAATCAGCCCCAGCATTTT
CASSPPTIRTGVKSYSNQPQHF
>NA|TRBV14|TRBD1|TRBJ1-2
TGTGCCAGCAGCCCCCCCTCGGGACAGGGGGCGATTCTGTTTAACTATGGCTACACCTTC
CASSPPSGQGAILFNYGYTF
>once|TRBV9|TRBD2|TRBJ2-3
TGTGCCAGCAGCGTAGTGGGGAGGGCCCGGACAGATACGCAGTATTTT
CASSVVGRARTDTQYF
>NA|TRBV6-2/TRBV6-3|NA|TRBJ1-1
TGTGCCAGCAGTTACGGGCACCTGATGAACACTGAAGCTTTCTTT
CASSYGHLMNTEAFF
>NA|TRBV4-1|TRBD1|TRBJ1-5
TGCGCCAGCAGCCAAGCGACAGGGTATAGCAATCAGCCCCAGCATTTT
CASSQATGYSNQPQHF
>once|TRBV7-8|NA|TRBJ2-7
TGTGCCAGCAGCTTAGCGCGACCCGGGGCCTACGAGCAGTACTTC
CASSLARPGAYEQYF
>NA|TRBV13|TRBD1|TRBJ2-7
TGTGCCAGCAGCCCGGGACAGGGCTCCTACGAGCAGTACTTC
CASSPGQGSYEQYF
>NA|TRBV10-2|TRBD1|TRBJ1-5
TGCGCCACCACTCAAGCAGGGACAGATCAGCCCCAGCATTTT
CATTQAGTDQPQHF